The rows below give T cell receptor beta chains drawn from one sample of a study of identical twins. MiXCR, run by TCRdb on the 5' RACE reads, gives a single entry per CDR3 protein. In the table there are around 1.7 million distinct CDR3 sequences, less than 35% of which are singletons. The sequencing sample was made of cord blood. Every receptor here comes from a newborn girl in good health. The CDR3 runs from the conserved cysteine through the conserved F or W. A D gene is named only where the DNA matches it firmly. For some rows the clone size is stated as once, few or many, or as a class when expanded; others skip it.

j_call d_call v_call clone_size cdr3_length cdr3_nt cdr3_aa
TRBJ2-7 . TRBV9 many 13 TGTGCCAGCACCCAGACAGCCTTCTACGAGCAGTACTTC CASTQTAFYEQYF
TRBJ2-3 TRBD2 TRBV28 few 19 TGTGCCAGCAGTTTATGGAGGGGGACTAGCGGGAAGGCCACAGATACGCAGTATTTT CASSLWRGTSGKATDTQYF
TRBJ1-4 . TRBV9 . 16 TGTGCCAGCAGCGTAGGAACGGGGGCGAATAATGAAAAACTGTTTTTT CASSVGTGANNEKLFF
TRBJ2-5 . TRBV3-1 few 16 TGTGCCAGCAGCCAAGGCAACGGGGGGCTGTATGAGACCCAGTACTTC CASSQGNGGLYETQYF
TRBJ2-1 . TRBV5-1 . 13 TGCGCCAGCAGCTTGGAGGGGAATGAAGAGCAGTTCTTC CASSLEGNEEQFF
TRBJ2-1 TRBD1 TRBV10-3 . 14 TGTGCCATCATGCCGGGACAGGGCAACTATGAGCAGTTCTTC CAIMPGQGNYEQFF
TRBJ2-3 . TRBV20-1 few 17 TGCAGTGCTAGAGATTTTGAGACAGCCATCAGCACAGATACGCAGTATTTT CSARDFETAISTDTQYF
TRBJ2-5 . TRBV5-1 few 14 TGCGCCAGCAGCTTGCAATATACCCAAGAGACCCAGTACTTC CASSLQYTQETQYF
TRBJ1-5 TRBD1 TRBV2 . 15 TGTGCCAGCAGTGACAGGGGGAGGGTCAATCAGCCCCAGCATTTT CASSDRGRVNQPQHF
TRBJ2-1 TRBD2 TRBV12-5 . 17 TGTGCTAGTGGTTTGGTAATCGGGACTAGCGGGCGGAATGAGCAGTTCTTC CASGLVIGTSGRNEQFF
TRBJ2-4 . TRBV7-2 . 14 TGTGCCAGCAGCTTAGAAATTAGCGACCTAGTTCAGTACTTC CASSLEISDLVQYF
TRBJ2-1 . TRBV20-1 few 14 TGCAGTGCCCATTGGAGTGCTTCCTACAATGAGCAGTTCTTC CSAHWSASYNEQFF
TRBJ2-2 . TRBV4-2 few 13 TGTGCCAGCAGCCAAGTCGGAGGCGGGGAGCTGTTTTTT CASSQVGGGELFF
TRBJ1-5 TRBD1 TRBV12-3/TRBV12-4 . 13 TGTGCCAGCACCGGACAGGGTCCTCAGCCCCAGCATTTT CASTGQGPQPQHF
TRBJ2-7 TRBD1 TRBV7-9 few 16 TGTGCCAGCAGTCAACCTACCCGACAGGGGTCCTACGAGCAGTACTTC CASSQPTRQGSYEQYF
TRBJ2-3 TRBD2 TRBV28 . 17 TGTGCCAGCAGTATCTGGGGCGGCGGGAGAAGGGGTAATACGCAGTATTTT CASSIWGGGRRGNTQYF